Below, 8 T cell receptor beta chains from the same sample are listed, as sequenced in a study of T cells after yellow fever vaccination. Via MiXCR, TCRdb re-called the 5' RACE reads, giving one row per CDR3 protein. The table shows about 550,000 distinct CDR3 sequences, with 15% to 20% occurring only once. Sequences were derived from PBMCs, sampled 15 days after the yellow fever booster vaccination. The receptors originated from a man younger than 40 who received the YFV17D yellow fever vaccine.

This clonotype was observed a handful of times. The chain combines TRBV5-1 with TRBJ2-5; D call uncertain. The length of the CDR3 is 13 residues. The germline V gene encodes CDR1 SGHRS and CDR2 YFSETQ. V was cut by 4 bases and J by 4 bases, with 11 bases left in between. The CDR3 coding sequence is TGCGCCAGCAGCCGAAAGCTGGGAGAGACCCAGTACTTC. Amino acid sequence: CASSRKLGETQYF.

V usage is TRBV20-1 and J usage is TRBJ2-1, with D perhaps assigned TRBD1 or TRBD2 (6 bases each). V lost 1 base and J lost 7, with 8 bases in between. CDR1 and CDR2 from the germline V gene are DFQATT and SNEGSKA (reference sequence). This CDR3 contains 12 residues. This CDR3 reads CSARGGANEQFF. For the CDR3, the DNA is TGCAGTGCTAGAGGGGGGGCGAATGAGCAGTTCTTC.

In this sample, this clonotype turned up a few times. CDR3 DNA sequence: TGTGCCAGCAGCCATATGGACAGGGTCAATACTGAAGCTTTCTTT. Protein: CASSHMDRVNTEAFF. The chain employs TRBV7-2 and TRBJ1-1, with 8 bases lining up with TRBD1. The J segment lost 5 bases and the V segment lost 5 bases, leaving 10 bases of the junction unmatched. Germline loops: CDR1 SGHTA, CDR2 FQGNSA. This CDR3 comprises 15 residues.

CDR3 nucleotide sequence: TGTGCCAGCTCAAGCGTGTTGGATACGCAGTATTTT. Protein: CASSSVLDTQYF. V and J are TRBV18 and TRBJ2-3; D is unclear. The CDR3 is 12 residues long. Germline V CDR1 and CDR2: KGHSH, LQKENI. V lost 5 bases and J lost 6, with 9 bases in between.

In this sample, this clonotype turned up a few times. The chain has TRBV30 and TRBJ2-3; 10 positions agree with TRBD2. The length of the CDR3 is 16 residues. Per germline, CDR1 GTSNPN and CDR2 SVGIG (reference sequence). J gave up 2 bases and V 1 base, and 6 bases lay outside the gene matches. The DNA for the CDR3 is TGTGCCTGGAGTGGGTTGAGCGGGAGGGACACAGATACGCAGTATTTT. Translation: CAWSGLSGRDTDTQYF.

This clonotype was counted only a few times. The chain has TRBV25-1 and TRBJ1-5, with D tentatively TRBD1 (5 bases). The germline V gene has CDR1 MGHDK and CDR2 SYGVNS. The CDR3 contains 14 residues. Trimming left V 2 bases short and J 4 bases short, with 9 bases between. CDR3 sequence: CASSEVGGNQPQHF. The CDR3, as DNA: TGTGCCAGCAGTGAAGTGGGGGGGAATCAGCCCCAGCATTTT.

This chain uses TRBV20-1 with TRBJ2-1; D perhaps matches TRBD2 (6 bases). Germline CDR1 is DFQATT and CDR2 is SNEGSKA (reference sequence). Trimming pared 3 bases from V and 9 bases from J, leaving 6 bases between. This CDR3 contains 10 residues. This CDR3 is CSARGGEQFF. The CDR3 DNA sequence: TGCAGTGCTAGGGGGGGTGAGCAGTTCTTC.

This clonotype was counted between two and nine times. CDR3 region: CASEEQDGEKLFF. The CDR3, as DNA: TGTGCCAGCGAGGAACAGGATGGTGAAAAACTGTTTTTT. V usage is TRBV28 and J usage is TRBJ1-4; tentatively, D is TRBD1 (5 bases). Germline CDR1 and CDR2: MDHEN and SYDVKM. Trimming shortened V by 8 bases and J by 7 bases, and 14 bases separated the two germline ends. This CDR3 contains 13 residues.